This T cell receptor beta chain was sequenced during a study of blood T cells in healthy people across ages (dated by TCRdb to 2013 to 2016). General notes on the study: In model experiments, template switching captured roughly one uniquely barcoded TCR beta cDNA molecule for every two T cells. To avoid experimental bias, donors of different ages were spread randomly across the sequencing lanes. Donors were grouped into four age groups: young (average approximately 15 years), middle-aged (39), aged (around 66) and long-lived (approximately 82). The study measured age-related changes in TCR beta repertoire diversity using deep sequencing normalized with unique cDNA molecular identifiers. For two donors (one aged 18 to 30 and one aged 80 or older), the study analyzed two additional independent replicas of 1 million unique cDNA reads from the same blood draw.

The library relied on 5' RACE. For sequencing, an Illumina HiSeq 2500 was employed. The second PCR ran for about 6 to 12 cycles and used a J-beta primer mix along with a sample-barcoded 5' primer. A unique molecular identifier was introduced onto each TCR beta cDNA molecule by a template-switch 5' adaptor carrying 12 random nucleotides. Each sample yielded at least 2.5 million CDR3-containing paired-end reads. The Mint cDNA synthesis kit, primed by a TRBC-specific oligonucleotide, was used to synthesize first-strand cDNA from all RNA. All cDNA was treated with uracil-DNA glycosylase and then went through a first 18-cycle PCR with the universal primers M1SS and BC2_uni_R. The original pipeline was this. Normalization of each sample was performed by random selection of 1 million high-quality reads, each carrying a distinct molecular identifier. Instead of being binned into consensus sequences, reads with shared molecular identifiers were discarded. MiTCR, run with a Q25 quality threshold and the strictest error-elimination algorithm, handled CDR3 identification, clonotype clustering and error correction. A nonparametric unseen species model with Euler transformation was used to estimate a lower bound on total TCR beta diversity. TCRdb reprocessed the public reads (quality trimming at Q25 with fastp, clone calling with MiXCR) and kept in-frame beta chains. Rows merge per CDR3 protein into single entries with the most common DNA and genes. TCRdb, not the original authors, processed these V and J calls. Recorded for this sample are fewer than 900,000 distinct CDR3 sequences; about 34% of them occurred a single time. In total, the top ten clones hold around 13% of the sample.

As to this clonotype: What this receptor recognizes is not known. This could be a read error, since a much larger clone is one nucleotide away.

Donors were 30 to 45 systemically healthy Caucasian individuals from Russia aged 6 to 90 years. Each donor gave 8 to 10 milliliters of peripheral blood, collected into EDTA-treated Vacutainer tubes. PBMCs were isolated by Ficoll-Paque density-gradient centrifugation, with at least 6 million obtained per sample. Trizol reagent was used to extract total RNA from PBMCs, with at least 5 micrograms per sample. For every donor, flow cytometry on a PBMC aliquot measured the percentage of naive CD45RAhigh/CD27high T cells. Results the study describes overall, beyond this receptor: Because profiling used bulk unsorted PBMCs, naive and antigen-experienced compartments could not be compared conclusively. Compared with the aged group, more naive CD4+ T cells, fewer expanded clones and increased TCR diversity were shown by the long-lived group, suggesting age selection. Observed TCR beta diversity per million T cells fell roughly linearly with age, and a significant reduction was already apparent by age roughly 40. Donor CMV infection status was unknown, potentially confounding age-related changes in expanded clonotypes. Observed TCR beta diversity correlated strongly with the percentage of naive T cells measured by flow cytometry. Estimates of total diversity from one million sequenced T cells were regarded as lower bounds and underestimates.

From its cysteine to its phenylalanine, the CDR3 spans 16 amino acids. The DNA shown is the 48-base CDR3, in frame from base 1. Per the germline V gene, SGHTA is the CDR1 and FQGNSA is the CDR2. This chain is built from TRBV7-2 and TRBJ2-5, with the D call tentatively TRBD1 or TRBD2, each fitting 5 bases. This clonotype was sampled from a man aged 18 to 30 in good health. Input material: blood. The DNA is TGTGCCAGCAGCTTAGTCGGGGCCGGGGTGGCAGAGGCCCAGTACTTC. Translated, this is CASSLVGAGVAEAQYF.